These 9 T cell receptor beta chains originate from one sample sequenced in a study of identical twins' blood T cells. TCRdb re-called the 5' RACE reads through MiXCR, storing one row per CDR3 protein. The sample holds over a thousand distinct CDR3 sequences, approximately 80% seen once. Sequenced sample: PBMCs. Source of these receptors: a woman aged 18-49 years in good health.

The chain employs TRBV7-6 and TRBJ2-3; possibly TRBD2 for D (6 bases). Trimming took off 3 bases at V and 4 bases at J, with 14 bases between the two ends. This CDR3 is 15 amino acids long. CDR1 SGHVS and CDR2 FNYEAQ come from the germline V gene. The DNA of the CDR3 is TGTGCCAGCAGCTTGCTAGCGATCCTGTCAGATACGCAGTATTTT. Its translation is CASSLLAILSDTQYF. The full variable domain, with the rest looked up from reference TRBV7-6 and TRBJ2-3, is GAGVSQSPRYKVTKRGQDVALRCDPISGHVSLYWYRQALGQGPEFLTYFNYEAQQDKSGLPNDRFSAERPEGSISTLTIQRTEQRDSAMYRCASSLLAILSDTQYFGPGTRLTVL.

As to this clonotype: At one end the junction does not follow the germline gene, possibly because of a read error. V gene TRBV7-7 combines with J gene TRBJ1-4; weak D call: TRBD1 (5 bases). Germline CDR1 is SSHAT and CDR2 is FNYEAQ (reference sequence). The CDR3 runs to 11 residues. This CDR3 is CASSLPGELFF. In DNA form, the CDR3 reads TGTGCTAGCAGCTTGCCGGGGGAACTGTTTTTT.

The V gene is TRBV10-1, the J gene TRBJ2-2, with D uncertain. The CDR3 has 9 amino acids. Germline loops: CDR1 WNHNN, CDR2 SYGVQD (reference sequence). Trimming took 11 bases from V and 6 from J, leaving 4 bases between them. The CDR3 sequence: CAFSGELFF. The CDR3 bases are TGCGCCTTTTCCGGGGAGCTGTTTTTT.

The chain is built from TRBV4-2 and TRBJ1-1, with D hard to call. Trimming removed 0 bases from V and 5 bases from J, with 13 bases in between. Germline V lookup: CDR1 LGHNA, CDR2 YNFKEQ. The CDR3 runs to 15 residues. This CDR3 reads CASSQDSRPWTEAFF. The DNA for the CDR3 is TGTGCCAGCAGCCAAGATTCCCGACCGTGGACTGAAGCTTTCTTT.

V and J are TRBV6-5 and TRBJ1-5, with D possibly being TRBD1 (5 bases). Germline V lookup: CDR1 MNHEY, CDR2 SVGAGI. The CDR3 is 13 amino acids. Trimming pared 2 bases from V and 5 bases from J, leaving 7 bases between. CDR3 bases: TGTGCCAGCAGTTACGGGGGATATCAGCCCCAGCATTTT. It encodes CASSYGGYQPQHF.

As to this clonotype: It is likely a read error, because the conserved phenylalanine at the end of the CDR3 is missing. The chain couples TRBV4-1 to TRBJ1-2; 9 nucleotides agree with TRBD1. V lost 0 bases, J lost 6 bases, and 2 bases stayed unmatched. This CDR3 spans 14 amino acids. In germline, CDR1 is MGHRA, CDR2 YSYEKL. The CDR3 reads CASSQERTGDGYTS. The CDR3 coding sequence is TGCGCCAGCAGCCAAGAAAGGACAGGGGATGGCTACACCTCC.

The chain recombines TRBV6-2 or TRBV6-3 with TRBJ1-2; D possibly corresponds to TRBD1 (5 bases). V was clipped by 2 bases and J by 4 bases, with 11 bases between them. CDR1 is MNHEY and CDR2 is SVGEGT in the germline V gene. The CDR3 covers 14 residues. The CDR3 DNA is TGTGCCAGCAGTTACACAGGTGGGGGCTATGGCTACACCTTC. Protein: CASSYTGGGYGYTF.

The V gene is TRBV21-1, the J gene TRBJ1-2; the D segment call TRBD1 is taken from the table without a DNA check. TRBV21-1 is a known pseudogene. CDR3 size: 13 residues. Written as DNA, the CDR3 is TGTGCCAGTAAAACGACGGGACGATTGAACTACACCTTC. Amino acids: CASKTTGRLNYTF.

V is TRBV6-1 and J is TRBJ1-2; unclear D gene. The CDR3 length is 14 residues. Germline CDR1 and CDR2: MNHNS and SASEGT. Trimming took off 5 bases at V and 8 bases at J, with 18 bases between the two ends. CDR3 sequence reads: CASSKDPSGWGYTF. DNA of the CDR3: TGTGCCAGCAGTAAGGACCCTTCGGGTTGGGGCTACACCTTC.